Listed below are T cell receptor beta chains from one sample, sequenced in a study of T cell repertoires in cytomegalovirus infection. Their specific antigens are unknown. TCRdb used MiXCR to reprocess the reads, holding one entry per CDR3 protein. This sample carries some 940,000 distinct CDR3 sequences, roughly 30% of them seen once, and the ten largest clones take more than 13%. This material consisted of cultured CD8+ T cells from PBMCs, taken from culture after CMV antigen stimulation. The receptors here all came from a human donor in good health (CMV status not recorded). Some clones in this sample may be carry-over from other donors' samples. Both conserved end residues are part of each CDR3. The D gene is left open where the match is weak. Expanded clones get a size class; other rows say once, few or many, or leave the size out.

TRBV7-8	-	-	TRBJ1-5	TGTGCCAGCAGCGCTCGATGGACGTCGAGCAATCAGCCCCAGCATTTT	CASSARWTSSNQPQHF
TRBV12-3/TRBV12-4	-	-	TRBJ2-5	TGTGCCAGCAGATCGGGACCGAGACAAGAGACCCAGTACTTC	CASRSGPRQETQYF
TRBV7-9	many	-	TRBJ1-1	TGTGCCAGCAGCGGATTAGGGATACCGAGCACTGAAGCTTTCTTT	CASSGLGIPSTEAFF
TRBV2	-	TRBD1	TRBJ1-1	TGTGCCAGCAGTTCCATGGACAGGCCGCAGGGAGCTTTCTTT	CASSSMDRPQGAFF
TRBV7-8	-	TRBD1	TRBJ1-6	TGTGCCAGCAGCCTACAGGGGTTTAGCTCCTATAATTCACCCCTCCACTTT	CASSLQGFSSYNSPLHF
TRBV6-4	few	TRBD2	TRBJ2-1	TGTGCCAGCAGTGAAGCTAGCGGGGGTATCTATGAGCAGTTCTTC	CASSEASGGIYEQFF
TRBV6-1	few	TRBD1	TRBJ1-6	TGTGCCAGCAGTGAATATGGGACAGGGTTAAGTTCACCCCTCCACTTT	CASSEYGTGLSSPLHF
TRBV19	few	-	TRBJ2-7	TGTGCCAGTAGTATAGTCGCTGGCCCACATACTTACTACGAGCAGTACTTC	CASSIVAGPHTYYEQYF
TRBV6-2/TRBV6-3	-	-	TRBJ1-1	TGTGCCAGCAGCTACGACCCTCCTATCATGAACACTGAAGCTTTCTTT	CASSYDPPIMNTEAFF
TRBV7-8	many	-	TRBJ2-5	TGTGCCAGCAGCTTAGCGTATAGCAAAGAGACCCAGTACTTC	CASSLAYSKETQYF
TRBV7-9	-	TRBD1	TRBJ2-5	TGTGCCAGCAGCTTAGGCTACAGGGGCCAAGAGACCCAGTACTTC	CASSLGYRGQETQYF
TRBV7-9	-	-	TRBJ2-3	TGTGCCAGCGAGGGGATCGGGGGCCCCACAGATACGCAGTATTTT	CASEGIGGPTDTQYF
TRBV7-6	many	-	TRBJ2-7	TGTGCCAGCAGCTCCACGCCCCTGACAGGCCGCCAAGGTGACGAGCAGTACTTC	CASSSTPLTGRQGDEQYF
TRBV27	once	TRBD2	TRBJ2-5	TGTGCCAGCACCCCAACGGGGGGGCAAGAGACCCAGTACTTC	CASTPTGGQETQYF
TRBV7-6	few	-	TRBJ2-3	TGTGCCAGCAGCTTGGTGGAAGACAGGGATACGCAGTATTTT	CASSLVEDRDTQYF
TRBV7-6	-	-	TRBJ1-5	TGTGCCAGCAGCTTGGAACAGAGAGAGCAGCCCCAGCATTTT	CASSLEQREQPQHF
TRBV6-6	-	-	TRBJ1-4	TGTGCCAGCAGTTACTCGTGGGAGCCGGGGTATGAAAAACTGTGTTTT	CASSYSWEPGYEKLCF
TRBV27	-	-	TRBJ2-5	TGTGCCAGCAGTTTATCGGGCAGAGTGTGGACCCAGTACTTC	CASSLSGRVWTQYF
TRBV7-9	-	-	TRBJ1-2	TGTGTCAGCAGCTTAGGGACAATTTATGGCTACACCTTC	CVSSLGTIYGYTF
TRBV7-9	-	TRBD1	TRBJ1-2	TGTGCCAGCAGTCCTAACAGGGGGCTGGACTATGGCTACACCTTC	CASSPNRGLDYGYTF
TRBV28	many	-	TRBJ1-4	TGTGCCAGCAGTTTTCCCTCCCGCCCACAGGATCCCAATCAGCCGAATGAAAAACTGTTTTTT	CASSFPSRPQDPNQPNEKLFF
TRBV7-9	-	TRBD1	TRBJ2-7	TGTGCCAGCAGATCCACAAAGGGGGCCGAGCAGTACTTC	CASRSTKGAEQYF
TRBV27	-	TRBD2	TRBJ2-5	TGTGCCAGCAGTTTTCAAGTCCCGCCTAGCGGAAAATCCCAAGAGACCCAGTACTTC	CASSFQVPPSGKSQETQYF
TRBV7-9	few	TRBD1	TRBJ2-7	TGTGCCAGCAGCTCTTCCGGGACAGGGGGTGAGCAGTACTTC	CASSSSGTGGEQYF
TRBV5-4	many	TRBD1	TRBJ1-1	TGTGCCAGCAGCCTTCCGGGACAGGGGAACACTGAAGCTTTCTTT	CASSLPGQGNTEAFF
TRBV4-1	-	-	TRBJ2-3	TGCGCCAGCAGCCAACGAGACAGGATTAACACAGATACGCAGTATTTT	CASSQRDRINTDTQYF
TRBV5-5	-	TRBD1	TRBJ2-5	TGTGCCAGCAGCCCCTCAAGAAGGGGGCTGGAGACCCAGTACTTC	CASSPSRRGLETQYF
TRBV19	few	-	TRBJ1-1	TGTGCCAGTAGGTTCTCCGTCAGTCCGAACACTGAAGCTTTCTTT	CASRFSVSPNTEAFF
TRBV19	-	TRBD1	TRBJ2-1	TGTGCCAGTAGTATAAGCCTCCTACGGACAGGGGGAGAAGGTGAGCAGTTCTTC	CASSISLLRTGGEGEQFF
TRBV29-1	few	-	TRBJ2-3	TGCAGCGTTGACCCCTCCGACGGGTATACGCAGTATTTT	CSVDPSDGYTQYF
TRBV27	-	TRBD1	TRBJ2-3	TGTGCCAGCAGTCCCCGCTTGGGGACAGGGACAGATACGCAGTATTTT	CASSPRLGTGTDTQYF
TRBV6-1	-	TRBD1	TRBJ1-2	TGTGCCAGCAGTGAAACTTTGGACAGGGGCCTCTATGGCTACACCTTC	CASSETLDRGLYGYTF
TRBV19	-	-	TRBJ2-1	TGTGCCAGTAGTATAGTCCAGGATAGTAATGAGCAGTTCTTC	CASSIVQDSNEQFF
TRBV12-3/TRBV12-4	-	TRBD1	TRBJ1-4	TGTGCCAGCAGTTACGCAGGGGGTTGGGATGAAAAACTGTTTTTT	CASSYAGGWDEKLFF
TRBV11-2	-	-	TRBJ2-2	TGTGCCAGCAGCCCTAATACGGGGGACAACACCGGGGAGCTGTTTTTT	CASSPNTGDNTGELFF
TRBV6-6	-	-	TRBJ1-2	TGTGCCAGCAGTTACGTAGAAAAACAAGGCTATGGCTACACCTTC	CASSYVEKQGYGYTF
TRBV4-3	few	TRBD1	TRBJ2-3	TGCGCCAGCAGCCATCAGGCGGGACAGGGTATGACAGATACGCAGTATTTT	CASSHQAGQGMTDTQYF